This TCR beta chain was obtained from a study of cytomegalovirus exposure and HLA in healthy donors (dated 2017 in TCRdb). Study-level background: According to an earlier analysis of 587 of the donors, about 170 million T cells yielded roughly 110 million unique TCR beta sequences and about 300 Gb of sequence data. The study profiled the T cell repertoires of fewer than 850 subjects by immunosequencing and related them to cytomegalovirus serostatus. About 300 gigabases of sequencing data and tens of millions of unique TCR sequences were included in an early release covering about 700 HLA-typed donors. The study aimed to test whether cataloging public T cell receptors could reveal signatures of past pathogen exposure. An earlier analysis of approximately 580 of the donors used high-throughput TCR beta sequencing to judge whether each TCR beta V gene segment behaved as functional or pseudogenic. Among the roughly 430 genotyped donors, around 81% belonged to the genetic ancestry cluster associated with self-reported Caucasian donors. In a later genetic analysis, genome-wide SNP genotypes for 398 of the 666 donors were used, and that subset was treated as a discovery cohort. Typing coverage varied by locus: roughly 620-630 donors for A, B, C, DRB1 and DQB1; roughly 520 for DQA1; around 570 for DPA1; roughly 470 for DPB1. To predict cytomegalovirus infection status, the study brought together high-throughput TCR immunosequencing, statistical association of individual TCRs with disease status, and machine learning. Among about 360 genotyped donors of the cohort, an average of approximately 230,000 unique TCR beta nucleotide sequences were sequenced per donor, roughly 18% of them non-productive. Four or five DR-DQ haplotypes were handled as single units for association and clustering, since linkage in the cohort was strong. Along with the approximately 670-subject first cohort, a separate validation cohort of 120 different subjects was used. A later analysis re-examined previously published TCR beta repertoires from about 670 donors and added high-resolution HLA genotyping to investigate patterns of TCR occurrence. Donor age, sex, ethnicity and CMV serostatus were compiled together with the repertoire data. Rather than using new phenotypic data, the later analysis identified candidate immune exposures from TCR beta sequences and from how often those sequences occurred across donors. Every repertoire in the discovery cohort had been generated on one and the same sequencing platform. HLA typing covered class I and class II loci at four-digit resolution. Overall study results and their limits: A cluster of highly shared sequence variants was judged likely to represent a technical artifact of the sequencing pipeline. Sequencing depth was assumed to be roughly uniform across donors in the presence/absence analyses, though that assumption may not hold. Because HLA typing was unavailable for some donors at each locus, only the typed subset was used in association tests. A later analysis reported that several top co-occurrence clusters appeared linked to parvovirus B19, influenza, CMV and Epstein-Barr virus. About 15 rarely observed V segments, including chromosome 9 orphons, were excluded from the earlier analysis of approximately 600 of the donors because counts were too low. Broadly in line with IMGT annotations, most TCR beta V segments showed up in productive rearrangements about 87% or about 30% of the time in an earlier analysis of roughly 590 of the donors. Most TCR sequences were seen in very few donors, while some public TCRs were found in many individuals. In a later genetic analysis, a missense DCLRE1C variant was associated with V-gene and J-gene trimming of TCR beta chains, and the association was replicated in an independent cohort. Most CMV-associated TCR beta chains appeared to be HLA-restricted in a later analysis, and the HLA associations seemed to be driven largely by CMV exposure. The authors suggested that the approach could potentially be extended to other disease states and immunological phenotypes. In this cohort, only TCR beta chains were sequenced, and detectable features were limited by the absence of alpha or paired-chain data. A later analysis found that TCR association rates varied across HLA loci, with DRB1 alleles showing the most associated TCRs and HLA-C alleles the fewest. Correlated functional status among segregating V segments might be attributable to linkage disequilibrium, but an unknown experimental factor could not be ruled out. Specific HLA alleles were associated with over 15,000 TCR beta sequences at a false discovery rate of 0.05 in a later analysis. A further reported finding was that TCR beta sequences accurately predicted the HLA-A and HLA-B alleles for most subjects in the first cohort. When HLA alleles, especially DR and DQ, strongly co-occurred, attributing TCR associations to individual alleles was difficult. In vitro tests confirmed that a few of the cytomegalovirus-associated TCR beta chains recognize cytomegalovirus antigens. Compared with the roughly 600-donor mean, donors in an Asian-associated ancestry cluster had fewer N-insertions in productive TCRs, according to a later genetic analysis. In a later analysis, HLA-associated TCR beta chains showed more clonal expansion and lower generation probabilities than non-associated chains that were equally common. Cytomegalovirus status was reported to be diagnosed by the classifier with high specificity and sensitivity in both the original and validation cohorts. The 87-base-pair reads could not distinguish some IMGT-functional V segments, including TRBV6-2 and TRBV6-3, so those segments were excluded. CMV serostatus was the only immune exposure information available for the cohort. A total of roughly 160 TCR beta chains were listed by the study as associated with cytomegalovirus.

The cohort consisted of 650 to 850 healthy bone marrow donors. Cohort members were all nominally healthy when sampled, although unrecorded immune exposures were likely present. The donor tested CMV seropositive, placing the donor among the roughly 300 seropositive members of the cohort. Every donor gave a peripheral blood sample, and the peripheral blood mononuclear cells from that sample were used for TCR beta sequencing. The Qiagen DNeasy Blood Extraction Kit was used to extract genomic DNA from the blood cell samples. Library prep was done by the immunoSEQ multiplex PCR assay. A mixture of 60 forward primers for TCR Vbeta segments and 13 reverse primers for TCR Jbeta segments was used in the multiplex PCR. Amplification of the CDR3 region of rearranged TCR beta genes was performed with a multiplex PCR assay on genomic DNA. The Illumina HiSeq System was used to sequence the amplified TCR beta libraries as 87-base-pair reads. The paper's processing steps were these. A later analysis counted about 82 million unique TCR beta chains across the 650 to 700 repertoires, and about 10 million of these chains were shared by at least two donors. Raw reads were error-corrected and collapsed into unique sequences with a nearest-neighbor algorithm that merged closely related sequences to remove PCR and sequencing errors. To assign V, D and J gene segments, CDR3 sequences were aligned to IMGT reference sequences. For a sequence to be retained, at least a six-nucleotide match to both a V gene segment and a J gene segment was required. A rearrangement was called productive if the CDR3 had no stop codons and remained in frame with V and J, and every other rearrangement was called non-productive. CDR3 was defined according to IMGT convention as the region running from the second conserved V-encoded cysteine to the conserved J-encoded phenylalanine. The earlier analysis of approximately 500 of the donors excluded sequences that lacked an unambiguous match to a single V gene segment. In an earlier analysis of around 600 of the donors, V segments were called functional above 56.7% productive rearrangements and were called segregating when the between-donor standard deviation exceeded 5%. A statistical classification framework was built for diagnosing cytomegalovirus status from the catalog of TCR beta chain sequences. A later analysis assigned V and J genes by comparing TCR nucleotide sequences with IMGT/GENE-DB human TR gene sequences. In a later analysis, CDR3 sequences and most-parsimonious VDJ recombination scenarios were assigned using the TCRdist pipeline. In a later analysis, each TCR beta chain was defined by its CDR3 amino acid sequence together with its V-gene family, and reads without a unique V-gene family were excluded. A later analysis removed 500 to 600 highly shared, low-generation-probability nucleotide sequences to deal with suspected cross-contamination and a sequencing artifact. A later analysis calculated a clonal expansion index for each public chain from normalized within-repertoire ranks of inferred template counts. A later analysis computed generation probabilities with a VDJ recombination model fitted to out-of-frame rearrangements, and checked the results against IGoR. A later analysis scored TCR-TCR, TCR-HLA and TCR-CMV co-occurrence with hypergeometric tests, applying a repertoire-size bias correction to TCR pairs. To estimate false discovery rates, a later analysis permuted the HLA or CMV assignments 20 times. A later analysis grouped co-occurring TCRs with DBSCAN, adding TCRdist sequence similarity when clustering within HLA-allele-positive subsets. Repertoires with fewer than 30,000 or more than 120,000 public chains were left out of co-occurrence clustering, as were a handful of repertoires with anomalous nucleotide sharing. What TCRdb holds here is the immuneACCESS table cut down to in-frame rearrangements. Part of the clones is not present; checked against another copy, under half of the missing clones reflect an unresolved V gene, and the others are unexplained. D and trimming were read from the DNA, whereas the V and J calls and clone size are those reported in that table. In this sample the table shows some 120,000 clones, under 90% of which occur a single time. The leading ten clones occupy 3.6% of the sample.

The CDR3 measures 14 amino acids from cysteine to phenylalanine. The retained sequence is limited to the CDR3, 42 bases, with the frame set at the first base. CDR1 and CDR2 (MDHEN, SYDVKM) derive from the germline V gene. V trim: 6 bases; J trim: 3 bases; unmatched bases: 7. As to this clone: The clone's antigen remains unknown. No base quality values were provided; no much bigger clone lies one nucleotide off.

The sample taken for sequencing was PBMCs. The TCR sequence derives from a woman aged 35 to 49 in good health and CMV-seropositive. The V and J segments used are TRBV28 and TRBJ2-7; the central 8 bases match TRBD1. The nucleotide sequence reads as follows: TGTGCCAGCAGCCGTGGACAGGGTGGCTACGAGCAGTACTTC. Its protein is CASSRGQGGYEQYF.